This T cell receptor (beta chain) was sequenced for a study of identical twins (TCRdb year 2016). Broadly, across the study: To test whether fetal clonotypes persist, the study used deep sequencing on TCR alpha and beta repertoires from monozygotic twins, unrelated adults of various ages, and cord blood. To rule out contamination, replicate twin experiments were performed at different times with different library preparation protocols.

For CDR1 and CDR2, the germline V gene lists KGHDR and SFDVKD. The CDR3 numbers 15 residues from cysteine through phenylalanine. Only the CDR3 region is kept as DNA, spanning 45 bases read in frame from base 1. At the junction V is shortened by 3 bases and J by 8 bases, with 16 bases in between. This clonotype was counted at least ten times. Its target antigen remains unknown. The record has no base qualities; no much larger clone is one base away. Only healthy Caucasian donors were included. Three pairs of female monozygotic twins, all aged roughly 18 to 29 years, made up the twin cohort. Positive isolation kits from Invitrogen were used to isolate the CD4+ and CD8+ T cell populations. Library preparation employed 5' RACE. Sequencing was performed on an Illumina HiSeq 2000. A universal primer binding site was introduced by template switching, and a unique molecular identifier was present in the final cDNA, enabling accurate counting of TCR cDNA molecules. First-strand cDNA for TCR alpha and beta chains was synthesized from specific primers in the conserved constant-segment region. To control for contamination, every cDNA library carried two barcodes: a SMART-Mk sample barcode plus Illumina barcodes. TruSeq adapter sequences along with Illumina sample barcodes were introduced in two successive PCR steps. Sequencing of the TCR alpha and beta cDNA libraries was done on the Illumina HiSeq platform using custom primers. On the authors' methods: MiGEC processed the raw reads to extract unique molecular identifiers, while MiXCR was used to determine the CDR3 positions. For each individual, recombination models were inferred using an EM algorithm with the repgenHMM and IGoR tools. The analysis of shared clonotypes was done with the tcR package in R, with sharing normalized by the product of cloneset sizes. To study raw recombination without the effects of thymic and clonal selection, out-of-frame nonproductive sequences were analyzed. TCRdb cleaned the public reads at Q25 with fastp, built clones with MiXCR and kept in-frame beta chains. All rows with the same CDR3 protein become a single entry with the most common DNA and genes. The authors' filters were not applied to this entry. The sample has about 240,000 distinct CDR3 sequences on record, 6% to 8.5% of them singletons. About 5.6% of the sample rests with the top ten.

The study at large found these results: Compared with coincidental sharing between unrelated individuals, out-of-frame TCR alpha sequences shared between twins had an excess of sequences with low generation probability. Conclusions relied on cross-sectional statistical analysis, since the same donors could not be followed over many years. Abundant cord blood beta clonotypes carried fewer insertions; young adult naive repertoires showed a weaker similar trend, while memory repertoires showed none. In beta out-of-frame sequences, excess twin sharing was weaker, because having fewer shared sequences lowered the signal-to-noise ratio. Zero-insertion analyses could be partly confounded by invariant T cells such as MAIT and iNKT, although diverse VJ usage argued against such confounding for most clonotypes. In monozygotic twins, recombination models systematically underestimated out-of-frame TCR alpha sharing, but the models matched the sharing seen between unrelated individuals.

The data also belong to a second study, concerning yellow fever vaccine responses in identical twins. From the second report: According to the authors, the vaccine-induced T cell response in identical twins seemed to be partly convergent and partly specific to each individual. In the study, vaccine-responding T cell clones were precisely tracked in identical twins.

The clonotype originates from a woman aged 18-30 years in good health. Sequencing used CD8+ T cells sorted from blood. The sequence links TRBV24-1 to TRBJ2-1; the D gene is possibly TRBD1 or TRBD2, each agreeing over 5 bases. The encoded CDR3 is CATSDGDGALDEQFF. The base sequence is TGTGCCACCAGTGATGGGGACGGGGCTCTCGATGAGCAGTTCTTC.